This TCR beta chain was captured by sequencing in a study of T cell responses to AZD1222 COVID-19 vaccine. Study-level findings and limits: Donors were chiefly white British, with a greater number of females, and clonal diversity was perhaps underestimated.

TCRdb keeps only in-frame clones here, not all; method: immunoSEQ multiplex PCR. Counted here are 150,000 to 200,000 clones, about 92% occurring once; the ten biggest clones make up 1% to 1.5%. Pooling was applied to second doses at about 4 or about 12 weeks. Points on this clone: Its antigen is still unknown.

The source is an adult who received the AZD1222 COVID-19 vaccine. Sequenced here: peripheral blood, sampled 28 days after the second AZD1222 dose.

The CDR3 DNA reads as TGTGCCAGCAGCCAAATTCCGGGACTAGCGGGAGGAGGTGAGCAGTTCTTC. Amino acids: CASSQIPGLAGGGEQFF. The chain recombines TRBV4-2 with TRBJ2-1, with 15 positions matching TRBD2. V shed 2 bases, J shed 9 bases, and the junction held 8 bases outside the gene matches. Per germline, CDR1 LGHNA and CDR2 YNFKEQ. CDR3 length: 17 residues.